This TCR beta chain was observed in a study of vaccination effects on CD4 cells after COVID-19. Comment on this clone: The antigen is not known.

Sequencing was preceded by expansion of antigen-specific CD4+ T cells with viral peptide pools in the ViraFEST assay. Culturing for around ten days preceded CD4+ T cell isolation. The vaccine recipients had no prior SARS-CoV-2 infection, with negative nucleocapsid antibodies. Wells of around 2 million PBMC each were grown with 10 IU/ml IL-2 and approximately 10 ug/ml peptides. This table comes from immunoSEQ multiplex PCR, and its TCRdb copy is limited to in-frame clones, with some not included. The profile shows 30,000 to 45,000 clones, roughly 70% of them singletons. The CDR3 is 15 amino acids. V gave up 6 bases and J gave up 3 bases, with 15 bases separating them. CDR1 is MNHEY, CDR2 SVGAGI, per germline. Study results and caveats: Substantial clonal contraction characterized both infection- and vaccine-induced clones late after vaccination. Vaccine-induced clones in healthy vaccinees cross-reacted with common cold coronaviruses in only 1 of 255 cases. No early post-infection timepoints were available in the study, which also included few convalescent patients.

V gene TRBV6-5 combines with J gene TRBJ1-5, with D perhaps TRBD1 (6 bases). Sequencing used CD4+ T cells from PBMCs cultured with SARS-CoV-2 spike peptides, obtained before COVID-19 vaccination. This TCR derives from a human donor who received a COVID-19 vaccine. CDR3 DNA: TGTGCCAGCAGGGACGGACAGAGCCCCAATCAGCCCCAGCATTTT. Translation gives CASRDGQSPNQPQHF.